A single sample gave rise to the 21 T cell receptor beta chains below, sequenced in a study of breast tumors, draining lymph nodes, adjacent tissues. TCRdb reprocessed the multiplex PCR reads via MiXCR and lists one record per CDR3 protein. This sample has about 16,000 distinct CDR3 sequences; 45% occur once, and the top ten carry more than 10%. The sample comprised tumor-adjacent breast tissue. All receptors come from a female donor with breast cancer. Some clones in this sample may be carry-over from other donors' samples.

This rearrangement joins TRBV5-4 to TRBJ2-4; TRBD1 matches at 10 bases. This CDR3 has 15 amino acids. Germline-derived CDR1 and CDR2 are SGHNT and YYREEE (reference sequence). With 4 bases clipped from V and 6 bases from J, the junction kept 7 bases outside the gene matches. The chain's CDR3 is CASSPGTGEINIQYF. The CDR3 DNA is TGTGCCAGCAGCCCGGGGACAGGGGAAATAAACATTCAGTACTTC.

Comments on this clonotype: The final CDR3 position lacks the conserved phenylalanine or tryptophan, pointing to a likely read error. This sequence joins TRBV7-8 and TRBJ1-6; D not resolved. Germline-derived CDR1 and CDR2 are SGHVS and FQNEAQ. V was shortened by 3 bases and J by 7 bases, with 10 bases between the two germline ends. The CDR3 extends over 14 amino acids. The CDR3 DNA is TGTGCCAGCAGCTTTTTGAAGCAGAATTCACCCCTCCACCTT. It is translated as CASSFLKQNSPLHL.

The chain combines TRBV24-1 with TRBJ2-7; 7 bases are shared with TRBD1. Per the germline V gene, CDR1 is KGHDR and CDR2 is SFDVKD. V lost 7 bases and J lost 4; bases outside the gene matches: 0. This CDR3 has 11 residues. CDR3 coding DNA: TGTGCCACCAGCAGGGGGTACGAGCAGTACTTC. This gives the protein CATSRGYEQYF.

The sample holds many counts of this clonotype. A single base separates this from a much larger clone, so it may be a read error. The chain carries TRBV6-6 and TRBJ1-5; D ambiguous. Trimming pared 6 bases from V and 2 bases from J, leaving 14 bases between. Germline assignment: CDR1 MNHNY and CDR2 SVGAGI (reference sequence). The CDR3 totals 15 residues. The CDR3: CASSHYGQGNQPQHF. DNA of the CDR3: TGTGCCAGCAGCCACTACGGGCAGGGCAATCAGCCCCAGCATTTT.

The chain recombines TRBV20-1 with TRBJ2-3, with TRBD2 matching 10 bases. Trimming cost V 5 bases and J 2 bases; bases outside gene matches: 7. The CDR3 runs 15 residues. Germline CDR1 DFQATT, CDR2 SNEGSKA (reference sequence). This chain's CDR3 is CSAGASGSPTDTQYF. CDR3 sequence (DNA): TGCAGTGCTGGAGCTAGCGGGAGTCCCACAGATACGCAGTATTTT.

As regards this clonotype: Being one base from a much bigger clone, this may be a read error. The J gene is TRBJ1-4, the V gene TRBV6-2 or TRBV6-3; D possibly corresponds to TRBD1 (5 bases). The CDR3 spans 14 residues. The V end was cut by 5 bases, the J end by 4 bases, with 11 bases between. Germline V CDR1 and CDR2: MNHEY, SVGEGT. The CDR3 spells CASSHRDFNEKLFF. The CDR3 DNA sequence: TGTGCCAGCAGTCACCGGGACTTTAATGAAAAACTGTTTTTT.

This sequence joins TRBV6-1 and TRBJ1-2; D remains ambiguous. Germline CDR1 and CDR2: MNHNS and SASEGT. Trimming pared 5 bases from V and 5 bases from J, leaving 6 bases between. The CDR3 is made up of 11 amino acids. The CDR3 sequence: CASSRGYGYTF. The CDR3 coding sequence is TGTGCCAGCAGTCGGGGTTATGGCTACACCTTC.

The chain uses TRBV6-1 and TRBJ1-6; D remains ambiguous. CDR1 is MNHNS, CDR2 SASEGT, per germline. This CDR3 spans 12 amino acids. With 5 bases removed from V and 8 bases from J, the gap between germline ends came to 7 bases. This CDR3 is CASSPADSPLHF. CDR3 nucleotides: TGTGCCAGCAGTCCAGCGGATTCACCCCTCCACTTT.

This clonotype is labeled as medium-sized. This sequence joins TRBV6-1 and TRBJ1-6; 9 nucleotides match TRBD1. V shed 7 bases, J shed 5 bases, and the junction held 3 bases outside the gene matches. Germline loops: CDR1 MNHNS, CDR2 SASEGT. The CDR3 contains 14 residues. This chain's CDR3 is CASNGQGNNSPLHF. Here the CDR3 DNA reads TGTGCCAGCAACGGACAGGGGAATAATTCACCCCTCCACTTT.

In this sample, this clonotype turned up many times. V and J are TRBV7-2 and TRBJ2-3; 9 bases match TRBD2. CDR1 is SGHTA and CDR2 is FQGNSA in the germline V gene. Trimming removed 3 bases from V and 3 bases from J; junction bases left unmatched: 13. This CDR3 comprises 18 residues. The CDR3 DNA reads TGTGCCAGCAGCTTCCGCGGGGGGGCCCTGGTCCGGACAGATACGCAGTATTTT. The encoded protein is CASSFRGGALVRTDTQYF.

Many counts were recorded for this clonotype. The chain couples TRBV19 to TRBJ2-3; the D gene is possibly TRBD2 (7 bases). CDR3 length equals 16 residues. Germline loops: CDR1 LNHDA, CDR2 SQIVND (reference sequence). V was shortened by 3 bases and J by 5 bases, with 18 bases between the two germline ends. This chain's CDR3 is CASSIGGGQLGDTQYF. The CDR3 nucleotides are TGTGCCAGTAGTATTGGGGGGGGGCAGCTGGGAGATACGCAGTATTTT.

CDR3 loop: CAWSSGPSTEAFF. CDR3 nucleotides: TGTGCCTGGAGTTCAGGTCCTAGCACTGAAGCTTTCTTT. The V call is TRBV30, the J call TRBJ1-1, with no clear D. The CDR3 consists of 13 residues. The V and J ends lost 2 bases and 4 bases respectively, with 11 bases between them. Per germline, CDR1 GTSNPN and CDR2 SVGIG (reference sequence).

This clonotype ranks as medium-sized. CDR3 protein: CASSPRQNTGDEQYF. The CDR3 nucleotides read TGTGCCAGCAGTCCCCGACAGAATACGGGGGACGAGCAGTACTTC. The J gene is TRBJ2-7, the V gene TRBV6-6; D is perhaps TRBD2 (6 bases). Germline lookup yields CDR1 MNHNY and CDR2 SVGAGI (reference sequence). The V and J ends lost 5 bases and 5 bases respectively, with 19 bases between them. The CDR3 loop spans 15 amino acids.

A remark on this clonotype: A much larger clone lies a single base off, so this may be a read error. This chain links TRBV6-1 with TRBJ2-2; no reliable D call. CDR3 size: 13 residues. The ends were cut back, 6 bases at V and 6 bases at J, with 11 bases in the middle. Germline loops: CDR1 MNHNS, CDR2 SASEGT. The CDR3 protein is CASSPGMSGELFF. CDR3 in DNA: TGTGCCAGCAGCCCCGGAATGTCCGGGGAGCTGTTTTTT.

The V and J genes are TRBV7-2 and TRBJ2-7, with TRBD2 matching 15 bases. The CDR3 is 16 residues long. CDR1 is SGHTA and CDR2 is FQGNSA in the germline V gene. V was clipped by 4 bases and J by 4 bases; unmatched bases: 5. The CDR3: CASSSGLAGGGYEQYF. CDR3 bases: TGTGCCAGCAGCTCGGGACTAGCGGGGGGAGGATACGAGCAGTACTTC.

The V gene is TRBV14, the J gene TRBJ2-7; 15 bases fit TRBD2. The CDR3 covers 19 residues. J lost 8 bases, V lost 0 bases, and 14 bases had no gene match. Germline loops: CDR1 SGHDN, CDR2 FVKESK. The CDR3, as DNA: TGTGCCAGCAGCCAAGAGGTTTGGACTAGCGGGAGGGCCGCGGTTCAGCAGTACTTC. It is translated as CASSQEVWTSGRAAVQQYF.

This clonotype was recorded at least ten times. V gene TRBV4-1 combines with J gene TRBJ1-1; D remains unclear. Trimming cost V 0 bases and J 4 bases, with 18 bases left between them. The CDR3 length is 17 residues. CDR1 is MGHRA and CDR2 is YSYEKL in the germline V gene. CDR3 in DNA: TGCGCCAGCAGCCAAGAAATTGGCCGGCAATTGGGCACTGAAGCTTTCTTT. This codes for CASSQEIGRQLGTEAFF.

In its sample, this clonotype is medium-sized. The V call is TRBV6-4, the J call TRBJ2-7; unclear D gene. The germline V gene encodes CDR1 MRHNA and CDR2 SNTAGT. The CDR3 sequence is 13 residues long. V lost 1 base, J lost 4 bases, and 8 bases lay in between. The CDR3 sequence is CASSDFGLYEQYF. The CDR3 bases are TGTGCCAGCAGTGACTTTGGGCTATACGAGCAGTACTTC.

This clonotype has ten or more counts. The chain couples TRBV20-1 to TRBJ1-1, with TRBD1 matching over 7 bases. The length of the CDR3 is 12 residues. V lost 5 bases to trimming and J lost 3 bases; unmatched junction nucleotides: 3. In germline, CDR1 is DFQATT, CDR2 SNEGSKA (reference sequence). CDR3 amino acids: CSARQGDTEAFF. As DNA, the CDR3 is TGCAGTGCTCGACAGGGTGACACTGAAGCTTTCTTT.

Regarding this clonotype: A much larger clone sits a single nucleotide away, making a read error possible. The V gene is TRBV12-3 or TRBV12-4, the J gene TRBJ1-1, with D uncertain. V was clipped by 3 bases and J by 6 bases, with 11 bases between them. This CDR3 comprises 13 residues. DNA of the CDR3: TGTGCCAGCAGTTTTAGACCTGAGTCTGAAGCTTTCTTT. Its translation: CASSFRPESEAFF.

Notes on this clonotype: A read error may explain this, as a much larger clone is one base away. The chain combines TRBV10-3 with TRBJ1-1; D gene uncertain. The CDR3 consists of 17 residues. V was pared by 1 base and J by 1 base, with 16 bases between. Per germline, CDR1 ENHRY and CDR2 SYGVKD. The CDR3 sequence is CAISEYRGRGGNTEAFF. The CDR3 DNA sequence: TGTGCCATCAGTGAGTATAGAGGACGGGGTGGGAACACTGAAGCTTTCTTT.